This entry describes one T cell receptor (beta chain). This entry is derived from a study of blood T cell repertoires in COVID-19. Across the study: Samples came from the United States, Italy and Spain, spanning acute and convalescent COVID-19.

V shed 8 bases, J shed 3 bases, and the junction held 6 bases outside the gene matches. The CDR3 is made up of 16 amino acids. Germline loops: CDR1 MDHEN, CDR2 SYDVKM. The method was immunoSEQ multiplex PCR; TCRdb's version includes in-frame clones alone and lacks a portion of them. The table lists 130,000 to 150,000 clones, roughly 79% of them singletons. This sequence originates from a human donor in a cohort sampled during active COVID-19. The material sequenced was peripheral blood. The chain links TRBV28 to TRBJ2-5; 16 nucleotides line up with TRBD2. The CDR3 is CASETGLAGGKETQYF. The DNA for the CDR3 is TGTGCCAGCGAAACGGGACTAGCGGGAGGGAAAGAGACCCAGTACTTC.